The present entry profiles one T cell receptor (beta chain) with its context. The table came from immunoSEQ multiplex PCR; TCRdb's copy has only in-frame clones and leaves some out. The table includes hundreds of thousands of clones, around 87% detected once. The CDR3 loop spans 14 amino acids. Germline assignment: CDR1 MGHRA and CDR2 YSYEKL. J lost 2 bases, V lost 5 bases, and 2 bases had no gene match. This sample is drawn from a study of shared T cell receptors in the human thymus. These data were likewise used in another study, on human thymus T cells. As that study records: Thymic material originated from resections removed in the course of corrective heart surgery. Blood and thymic repertoires both appeared biased in V and J gene usage.

This sequence originates from a boy under two years old with a congenital heart defect. The V gene is TRBV4-1, the J gene TRBJ2-3, with TRBD1 matching 9 bases. The sample taken for sequencing was thymocytes. CDR3 sequence (DNA): TGCGCCAGCAGCGGACAGGGGTCCACAGATACGCAGTATTTT. Translating gives CASSGQGSTDTQYF.